The 29 T cell receptor beta chains given below trace back to one sample, sequenced in a study of T-cell memory formation after mild COVID-19. TCRdb reprocessed the 5' RACE reads with MiXCR, giving one entry per CDR3 protein. The data show fewer than 95,000 distinct CDR3 sequences, approximately 13% seen once. Sequenced input: PBMCs or a T cell subset sorted from them (not recorded which). These receptors came from an adult woman who had mild COVID-19 (a few samples of this study predate the infection). Cell type and time point are not known.

The rearrangement links TRBV6-2 or TRBV6-3 to TRBJ2-3, with D tentatively TRBD2 (7 bases). CDR1 and CDR2 from the germline V gene are MNHEY and SVGEGT. Trimming pared 3 bases from V and 5 bases from J, leaving 12 bases between. CDR3 length: 14 amino acids. Written as DNA, the CDR3 is TGTGCCAGCAGTTATCGGGGGGCCGTAGATACGCAGTATTTT. This gives the protein CASSYRGAVDTQYF.

This clonotype was detected ten times or more. V and J are TRBV27 and TRBJ1-2, with D hard to call. The CDR3 covers 17 residues. V lost 2 bases and J 3 bases, leaving 19 bases between the germline ends. CDR1 is MNHEY, CDR2 SMNVEV, per germline (reference sequence). CDR3 coding DNA: TGTGCCAGCAGTTTAAACGGTTGGTCAGCCCGCTACTATGGCTACACCTTC. Its translation is CASSLNGWSARYYGYTF.

This clonotype has ten or more counts. J is TRBJ2-7 and V is TRBV20-1; tentatively, D is TRBD1 (5 bases). The germline gives CDR1 DFQATT, CDR2 SNEGSKA (reference sequence). CDR3 size: 11 residues. Between the trimmed V and J ends, which lost 6 bases and 4 bases, there was a span of 10 bases. CDR3 sequence: CSARSGYEQYF. CDR3 sequence (DNA): TGCAGTGCCAGATCAGGGTACGAGCAGTACTTC.

This clonotype came up a few times. V usage is TRBV5-1 and J usage is TRBJ2-1; D gene ambiguous. This CDR3 is built from 14 residues. From germline, CDR1 is SGHRS and CDR2 YFSETQ. V was trimmed by 7 bases and J by 0 bases, leaving 11 bases between them. The CDR3 sequence: CASSPDDSYNEQFF. CDR3 in DNA: TGCGCCAGCTCCCCGGATGACTCCTACAATGAGCAGTTCTTC.

Many counts were recorded for this clonotype. This rearrangement joins TRBV7-6 to TRBJ2-3, with 9 positions matching TRBD2. V trimming: 5 bases; J trimming: 4 bases; junction bases outside the gene matches: 7. Germline CDR1 and CDR2: SGHVS and FNYEAQ. This CDR3 is 15 amino acids long. The CDR3 region is CASSPLAGGPDTQYF. The CDR3 nucleotides read TGTGCCAGCAGCCCTTTGGCGGGAGGGCCAGATACGCAGTATTTT.

CDR3 sequence (DNA): TGTGCCAGCAGCTTGGTTGTAGTCGATCCCTACAATGAGCAGTTCTTC. It yields the protein CASSLVVVDPYNEQFF. V gene TRBV5-6 combines with J gene TRBJ2-1; D is unresolved. The CDR3 has 16 residues. Germline values: CDR1 SGHDT, CDR2 YYEEEE. V shed 0 bases and J shed 2 bases, with 12 bases lying between them.

The V call is TRBV4-3, the J call TRBJ2-7; 7 bases line up with TRBD2. Germline trimming cut 0 bases from V and 4 bases from J; bases unmatched to any gene: 9. This CDR3 spans 16 amino acids. In germline, CDR1 is LGHNA, CDR2 YSLEER. Written as DNA, the CDR3 is TGCGCCAGCAGCCAAGATAACAGCGGGAACTATTACGAGCAGTACTTC. Translation: CASSQDNSGNYYEQYF.

The genes are TRBV4-1 and TRBJ2-5; D is unresolved. Per the germline V gene, CDR1 is MGHRA and CDR2 is YSYEKL. This CDR3 has 15 residues. The V gene lost 3 bases and the J gene lost 5 bases, with 16 bases spanning the gap. The CDR3 here is CASSQASDSGETQYF. Written as DNA, the CDR3 is TGCGCCAGCAGCCAGGCCAGTGATAGTGGCGAGACCCAGTACTTC.

This CDR3 is CASSVQGAGQPQHF. The CDR3 DNA follows: TGTGCCAGCAGCGTACAGGGGGCGGGTCAGCCCCAGCATTTT. The gene calls are TRBV7-8 and TRBJ1-5; TRBD1 matches 9 bases. The germline gives CDR1 SGHVS, CDR2 FQNEAQ. J lost 6 bases, V lost 5 bases, and 5 bases had no gene match. This CDR3 is 14 amino acids long.

A few counts support this clonotype. V is TRBV27 and J is TRBJ2-1; D is perhaps TRBD1 (6 bases). CDR1 MNHEY and CDR2 SMNVEV come from the germline V gene (reference sequence). This CDR3 comprises 16 residues. V lost 3 bases to trimming and J lost 0 bases, with 12 bases between them. The CDR3 spells CASSLTGLSSYNEQFF. CDR3 coding DNA: TGTGCCAGCAGTTTGACAGGTCTTAGCTCCTACAATGAGCAGTTCTTC.

This clonotype was seen repeatedly, ten times or more. The CDR3, as DNA: TGTGCCAGCAGTCCCAGCGGGAAAGGTTGGGACGAGCAGTACTTC. This sequence encodes CASSPSGKGWDEQYF. This chain connects TRBV7-9 to TRBJ2-7; 7 bases agree with TRBD2. The CDR3 totals 15 residues. Germline trimming cut 6 bases from V and 5 bases from J; bases unmatched to any gene: 13. Germline V gene lookup returns CDR1 SEHNR and CDR2 FQNEAQ (reference sequence).

This clonotype was detected a few times. The chain uses TRBV24-1 and TRBJ2-2; D is possibly TRBD2 (5 bases). Germline loops: CDR1 KGHDR, CDR2 SFDVKD. The germline V and J ends were trimmed by 4 bases and 4 bases, with 12 bases remaining between them. CDR3 length: 15 amino acids. The CDR3 DNA reads TGTGCCACCAGTGACCCGACGGGGTCCACCGGGGAGCTGTTTTTT. This translates into CATSDPTGSTGELFF.

The chain couples TRBV24-1 to TRBJ2-1; TRBD2 matches at 9 bases. In germline, CDR1 is KGHDR, CDR2 SFDVKD. V gave up 3 bases and J gave up 9 bases; unmatched junction bases: 2. The CDR3 contains 13 residues. The CDR3 is CATSDMTSGEQFF. For the CDR3, the DNA is TGTGCCACCAGTGATATGACTAGCGGTGAGCAGTTCTTC.

The chain couples TRBV23-1 to TRBJ2-1; D is undetermined. TRBV23-1 is an ORF for which the function is uncertain. The length of the CDR3 is 15 residues. V was shortened by 7 bases and J by 0 bases, with 13 bases between the two germline ends. The CDR3 sequence: CASKCSLCSYNEQFF. The CDR3 region has the DNA TGCGCCAGCAAATGCAGTCTGTGCTCCTACAATGAGCAGTTCTTC.

The V call is TRBV29-1, the J call TRBJ2-3, with TRBD1 matching over 12 bases. CDR1 SQVTM and CDR2 ANQGSEA come from the germline V gene. Trimming cost V 6 bases and J 6 bases; bases outside gene matches: 10. The CDR3 has 15 amino acids. The CDR3 DNA reads as TGCAGCGTCGGGCTCGGGACAGGGGGCGTTGATACGCAGTATTTT. This encodes CSVGLGTGGVDTQYF.

V usage is TRBV25-1 and J usage is TRBJ2-5, with a weak D call TRBD1 (6 bases). Germline V lookup: CDR1 MGHDK, CDR2 SYGVNS. CDR3 length equals 12 residues. V was pared by 6 bases and J by 1 base, with 6 bases between. The CDR3 DNA follows: TGTGCCAGCAGGGGGGCCCAAGAGACCCAGTACTTC. This encodes CASRGAQETQYF.

The chain couples TRBV29-1 to TRBJ1-5; 7 bases are a match to TRBD1. Germline assignment: CDR1 SQVTM and CDR2 ANQGSEA. Trimming at V came to 5 bases and at J to 6 bases, leaving 7 bases not matched to a gene. The CDR3 sequence is 13 residues long. The CDR3 here is CSVYRQGGQPQHF. DNA for the CDR3: TGCAGCGTTTACCGACAGGGAGGTCAGCCCCAGCATTTT.

This clonotype showed up many times. The gene calls are TRBV5-1 and TRBJ2-7; TRBD1 aligns across 8 bases. The CDR3 extends over 16 amino acids. V shed 2 bases, J shed 2 bases, and the junction held 9 bases outside the gene matches. Looked up from germline, CDR1 is SGHRS and CDR2 is YFSETQ. For the CDR3, the DNA is TGCGCCAGCAGCTTCGATCCCGGACAGGGCACCTACGAGCAGTACTTC. Protein product: CASSFDPGQGTYEQYF.

This clonotype appeared a few times. V usage is TRBV27 and J usage is TRBJ2-1, with D possibly being TRBD2 (5 bases). This CDR3 has 12 amino acids. CDR1 is MNHEY and CDR2 is SMNVEV in the germline V gene (reference sequence). V was trimmed by 6 bases and J by 7 bases, leaving 10 bases between them. The CDR3 reads CASRAGLNEQFF. The CDR3 DNA sequence: TGTGCCAGCAGGGCGGGCCTAAATGAGCAGTTCTTC.

The CDR3 nucleotides read TGTGCCAGCAGCTTATTAGGAAATGAGCAGTTCTTC. Translated, it gives CASSLLGNEQFF. This chain joins TRBV5-6 and TRBJ2-1; no clear D gene. The length of the CDR3 is 12 residues. V gave up 2 bases and J gave up 7 bases, with 7 bases separating them. Germline V gives CDR1 SGHDT, CDR2 YYEEEE.

CDR3 nucleotide sequence: TGTGCCAGCAGCTTAGTCCTAGCGGGAGGGCCTGGGAATACAGATACGCAGTATTTT. It encodes CASSLVLAGGPGNTDTQYF. The chain employs TRBV7-6 and TRBJ2-3, with 12 bases matching TRBD2. With V trimmed by 1 base and J by 3 bases, 11 bases remained unmatched. The CDR3 consists of 19 residues. The germline V gene encodes CDR1 SGHVS and CDR2 FNYEAQ.

The sample holds a few counts of this clonotype. This sequence joins TRBV5-1 and TRBJ2-2, with 11 positions matching TRBD1. This CDR3 region has 18 residues. Germline CDR1 SGHRS, CDR2 YFSETQ. The V segment lost 7 bases and the J segment 8 bases; nucleotides outside the gene matches: 19. The CDR3, as DNA: TGCGCCAGCGCATTCTACCCCGGGACAGGGGGTATGAATGGGGAGCTGTTTTTT. Its translation: CASAFYPGTGGMNGELFF.

This clonotype was observed a handful of times. The CDR3 reads CASSLRQEAFF. CDR3 bases: TGTGCCAGCAGTTTACGGCAGGAAGCTTTCTTT. The chain uses TRBV12-3 or TRBV12-4 and TRBJ1-1; D call uncertain. V lost 2 bases to trimming and J lost 8 bases, with 6 bases between them. CDR3 length: 11 residues.

CDR3 DNA sequence: TGCAGTGCTAGACCTCGGACCCACTCGGACTACAATGAGCAGTTCTTC. Protein product: CSARPRTHSDYNEQFF. The chain uses TRBV20-1 and TRBJ2-1, with unresolved D. In germline, CDR1 is DFQATT, CDR2 SNEGSKA (reference sequence). V was trimmed by 2 bases and J by 3 bases, leaving 17 bases between them. The CDR3 is 16 residues long.

This clonotype was counted only a few times. The rearrangement links TRBV6-2 or TRBV6-3 to TRBJ2-1; 8 nucleotides line up with TRBD1. The CDR3 is 13 residues long. The germline CDR1 and CDR2 sequences are MNHEY and SVGEGT. V gave up 8 bases and J gave up 8 bases; unmatched junction bases: 8. This CDR3 reads CASGTGGMDEQFF. The CDR3 region has the DNA TGTGCCAGCGGCACAGGGGGTATGGATGAGCAGTTCTTC.

Only a few counts were recorded for this clonotype. The gene calls are TRBV19 and TRBJ1-5; possibly TRBD1 for D (6 bases). This CDR3 is 14 amino acids long. Germline V lookup: CDR1 LNHDA, CDR2 SQIVND (reference sequence). V lost 6 bases to trimming and J lost 3 bases, with 12 bases between them. The CDR3 sequence: CASSPGQNNQPQHF. The CDR3 DNA is TGTGCCAGTAGCCCCGGACAGAACAATCAGCCCCAGCATTTT.

About this clonotype: At one end, the junction sequence differs from germline, possibly due to a read error. The chain links TRBV20-1 to TRBJ2-5; D gene unclear. The CDR3 consists of 13 residues. The germline V gene has CDR1 DFQATT and CDR2 SNEGSKA (reference sequence). Written as DNA, the CDR3 is TGCAGTGCTGGAGAGCTGTTGGGAGAGACCCAGTACTTC. As protein: CSAGELLGETQYF.

The chain uses TRBV11-1 and TRBJ2-7, with D unclear. This CDR3 has 15 amino acids. The V gene's germline CDR1 is SGHAT and CDR2 FQDESV (reference sequence). The ends were cut back, 0 bases at V and 3 bases at J, with 12 bases in the middle. CDR3 amino acids: CASSLAWQRDYEQYF. The CDR3 nucleotides read TGTGCCAGCAGCTTAGCGTGGCAGCGAGACTACGAGCAGTACTTC.

J is TRBJ2-5 and V is TRBV25-1, with 8 positions matching TRBD2. This CDR3 comprises 21 residues. The J segment lost 0 bases and the V segment lost 4 bases, leaving 22 bases of the junction unmatched. CDR1 is MGHDK, CDR2 SYGVNS, per germline. DNA for the CDR3: TGTGCCAGCAGTGGAACCTCCACTAGCGGCTTGAACCTTTTGTACCAAGAGACCCAGTACTTC. It translates to CASSGTSTSGLNLLYQETQYF.